This T cell receptor beta chain was found in a study of blood T cell repertoires in COVID-19. Whole-study context: Samples taken during acute and convalescent COVID-19 were collected in the United States, Italy and Spain.

Enrollees, about 18 to 89 years old, lived in around 23 US areas. Exposed participants came across a COVID-19 case within 2 weeks before study entry. Some clones are missing from TCRdb's copy, which holds only in-frame ones; the method was immunoSEQ multiplex PCR. The sample records about 220,000 clones, about four fifths being singletons. Trimming stripped 5 bases from V and 2 bases from J, with 15 bases between. This CDR3 spans 15 amino acids. Germline V lookup: CDR1 SSHAT, CDR2 FNYEAQ (reference sequence). This clonotype was obtained from a woman in her thirties or forties who had been exposed to COVID-19. The sample consisted of PBMCs or T cells enriched from blood (not recorded which). This chain connects TRBV7-7 to TRBJ2-5; D remains ambiguous. CDR3 nucleotides: TGTGCCAGCAGCACCGATCTAGGATCTCAAGAGACCCAGTACTTC. This gives the protein CASSTDLGSQETQYF.